The rows below give T cell receptor beta chains drawn from one sample of a study of blood T cell repertoires in COVID-19. The data were produced by immunoSEQ multiplex PCR, yet TCRdb's version contains in-frame clones alone and is incomplete. The sample has about 140,000 clones, approximately 91% seen once. Source material: peripheral blood. These receptors were obtained from a man in his sixties or seventies with acute or convalescent COVID-19. CDR3s include the opening cysteine and the closing phenylalanine or tryptophan. A D gene is named only where the DNA matches it firmly. The size of a clone is reported for some rows only, either as once, few or many, or as a class for expanded clones.

j_call | clone_size | v_call | d_call | cdr3_nt | cdr3_aa
TRBJ1-1 | once | TRBV3-1/TRBV3-2 | TRBD1 | TGTGCCAGCAGCTTAGGGACAGGGCTCACTGAAGCTTTCTTT | CASSLGTGLTEAFF
TRBJ2-3 | - | TRBV9 | TRBD1 | TGTGCCAGCAGCGTAGCGGGACAGGGGTCAGATACGCAGTATTTT | CASSVAGQGSDTQYF
TRBJ1-3 | - | TRBV19 | - | TGTGCCAGTAGTATCAGGGGCCTCTCTGGAAACACCATATATTTT | CASSIRGLSGNTIYF
TRBJ2-1 | - | TRBV27 | TRBD2 | TGTGCCAGCAGTTTATCGCTCAGCGGGAGTAGGAATGAGCAGTTCTTC | CASSLSLSGSRNEQFF
TRBJ1-4 | - | TRBV6-1 | TRBD1 | TGTGCCAGCAGTGAATCGGCAGGGGGCGCAACTAATGAAAAACTGTTTTTT | CASSESAGGATNEKLFF
TRBJ1-5 | - | TRBV27 | TRBD1 | TGTGCCAGCAGTTTAAAAGCGGGACAGGTGGCAGGGGGCAATCAGCCCCAGCATTTT | CASSLKAGQVAGGNQPQHF
TRBJ2-1 | - | TRBV7-2 | TRBD1 | TGTGCCAGCAGCTCCGGGACAGGGCTTTACAATGAGCAGTTCTTC | CASSSGTGLYNEQFF
TRBJ2-1 | - | TRBV10-3 | - | TGTGCCATCAGTGATCGCGGCGGCAGCTCCTACAATGAGCAGTTCTTC | CAISDRGGSSYNEQFF
TRBJ1-3 | - | TRBV18 | - | TGTGCCAGCTCACTTGACGGGAACTCTGGAAACACCATATATTTT | CASSLDGNSGNTIYF
TRBJ2-7 | - | TRBV10-1 | TRBD1 | TGCGCCAGCAGTGAGGGGACAGGGGTGCGGGAGCAGTACTTC | CASSEGTGVREQYF
TRBJ1-2 | - | TRBV5-1 | TRBD1 | TGCGCCAGCAGCCTCCAGCCGGGACAGGGTTACCTTAACTATGGCTACACCTTC | CASSLQPGQGYLNYGYTF
TRBJ1-5 | - | TRBV5-4 | TRBD1 | TGTGCCAGCAGCCATTATGACAGGGTGGATCAGCCCCAGCATTTT | CASSHYDRVDQPQHF
TRBJ2-7 | - | TRBV5-4 | - | TGTGCCAGCAGCTTGGGGCGGGGAAGCTCCTACGAGCAGTACTTC | CASSLGRGSSYEQYF
TRBJ1-2 | - | TRBV25-1 | TRBD1 | TGTGCCAGCAGTGTACAGGGGGCCTGGGGCTACACCTTC | CASSVQGAWGYTF
TRBJ1-2 | once | TRBV12-1 | - | TGTGCCAGCAGCCCCAAACAGGGGGCGCTTAACTATGGCTACACCTTC | CASSPKQGALNYGYTF
TRBJ1-6 | - | TRBV27 | - | TGTGCCAGCACCTCCCTCGAGGCTCCGAGGTCACCCCTCCACTTT | CASTSLEAPRSPLHF
TRBJ1-6 | - | TRBV18 | - | TGTGCCAGCTCACGCTCGGCAGGCGCAGATTCACCCCTCCACTTT | CASSRSAGADSPLHF
TRBJ2-7 | - | TRBV7-3 | - | TGTGCCAGCAGCTTATTGGGGGTTAACAGGGACTTC | CASSLLGVNRDF
TRBJ2-2 | - | TRBV19 | TRBD1 | TGTGCCAGTAGTATACAGGGGGCGCCCACCGGGGAGCTGTTTTTT | CASSIQGAPTGELFF
TRBJ1-6 | - | TRBV6-6 | - | TGTGCCAGCAGCCCGGCAGTAAGGAGTAATTCACCCCTCCACTTT | CASSPAVRSNSPLHF
TRBJ1-5 | - | TRBV28 | TRBD1 | TGTGCCAGCAGTTTCAAGACAGGGAGTAGCAATCAGCCCCAGCATTTT | CASSFKTGSSNQPQHF
TRBJ1-2 | - | TRBV6-5 | TRBD1 | TGTGCCAGCAGCTACACGACAGGGAGTAACGGCTACACCTTC | CASSYTTGSNGYTF
TRBJ2-5 | - | TRBV3-1/TRBV3-2 | TRBD2 | TGTGCCAGCAGCCAACTAACTCCGGGACTATATCAAGAGACCCAGTACTTC | CASSQLTPGLYQETQYF
TRBJ1-2 | - | TRBV5-1 | TRBD1 | TGCGCCAGCAGCCCCCTGGACAGGAGAAATAACTATGGCTACACCTTC | CASSPLDRRNNYGYTF
TRBJ1-4 | - | TRBV5-1 | TRBD1 | TGCGCCAGCAGCTCGGGACAGGGGGGTTTTGAAAAACTGTTTTTT | CASSSGQGGFEKLFF
TRBJ2-1 | once | TRBV19 | - | TGTGCCAGTAGTACCATGGGCTCGGGAGATCAAAATGAGCAGTTCTTC | CASSTMGSGDQNEQFF
TRBJ1-6 | - | TRBV5-6 | TRBD1 | TGTGCCAGTGGGACAGGGATGGACTCCTATAATTCACCCCTCCACTTT | CASGTGMDSYNSPLHF
TRBJ1-5 | - | TRBV19 | - | TGTGCCAGTAGTATGATCGTCGGCCAGGGGAATGTTCAGCCCCAGCATTTT | CASSMIVGQGNVQPQHF
TRBJ1-2 | - | TRBV7-9 | - | TGTGCCAGCAGCCGGACAGACGACTACACCTTC | CASSRTDDYTF
TRBJ1-2 | - | TRBV7-2 | TRBD1 | TGTGCCAGCAGACGGACAGGGTACTATGGCTACACCTTC | CASRRTGYYGYTF
TRBJ1-2 | - | TRBV28 | TRBD1 | TGTGCCAGCGGCGAGCTCACAGGGGGGTACTATGGCTACACCTTC | CASGELTGGYYGYTF
TRBJ2-7 | - | TRBV3-1/TRBV3-2 | TRBD2 | TGTGCCAGCAGCCAGCGATCTAGCGGTACCTACGAGCAGTACTTC | CASSQRSSGTYEQYF
TRBJ1-2 | - | TRBV12-3/TRBV12-4 | - | TGTGCCAGCAGTTTGGGGGGGGGCTATGGCTACACCTTC | CASSLGGGYGYTF
TRBJ1-1 | - | TRBV29-1 | - | TGCAGCGCCAGACAGGTGAACACTGAAGCTTTCTTT | CSARQVNTEAFF
TRBJ1-1 | many | TRBV6-4 | - | TGTGCCAGCAGTCTCAACTCGGGGACTGAAGCTTTCTTT | CASSLNSGTEAFF
TRBJ2-2 | - | TRBV2 | TRBD1 | TGTGCCAGCAGTGAACAGGGGGAGGGGGAGCTGTTTTTT | CASSEQGEGELFF
TRBJ2-7 | - | TRBV9 | TRBD1 | TGTGCCAGCAGCGCCGGAGACAGGGGCCACGAGCAGTACTTC | CASSAGDRGHEQYF
TRBJ2-5 | once | TRBV18 | - | TGTGCCAGCTCACCAGTGGGGAGCCGTCAATCGCCCCAGTACTTC | CASSPVGSRQSPQYF
TRBJ2-1 | - | TRBV5-5 | - | TGTGCCAGCAGCTTGGGGCAGGATGAGCAGTTCTTC | CASSLGQDEQFF
TRBJ1-5 | - | TRBV7-9 | - | TGTGCCAGCAGCTTCGCAGGCAATCAGCCCCAGCATTTT | CASSFAGNQPQHF